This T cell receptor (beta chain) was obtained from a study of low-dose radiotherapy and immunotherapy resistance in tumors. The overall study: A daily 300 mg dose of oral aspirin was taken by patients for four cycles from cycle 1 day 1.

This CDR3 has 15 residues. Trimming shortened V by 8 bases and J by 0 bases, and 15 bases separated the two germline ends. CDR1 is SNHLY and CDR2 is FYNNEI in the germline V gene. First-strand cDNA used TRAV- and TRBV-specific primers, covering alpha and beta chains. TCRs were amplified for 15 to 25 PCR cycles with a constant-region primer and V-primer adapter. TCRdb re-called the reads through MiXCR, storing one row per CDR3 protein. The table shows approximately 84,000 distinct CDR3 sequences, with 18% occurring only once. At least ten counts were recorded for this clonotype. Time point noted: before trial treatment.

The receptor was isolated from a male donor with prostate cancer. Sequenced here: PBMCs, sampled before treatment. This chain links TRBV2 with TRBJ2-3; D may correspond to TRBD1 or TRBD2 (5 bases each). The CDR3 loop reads CASSPWGSSTDTQYF. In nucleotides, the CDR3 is TGTGCCAGCTCCCCGTGGGGGTCTAGCACAGATACGCAGTATTTT.